The clone carrying this TCR beta chain showed up just once. Its target is not known. The sample holds other DNA sequences that translate to the same CDR3. With 60 Vbeta and 13 Jbeta primers, the PCR was carried out. Original data processing: Unique TCR beta chains numbered about 79 million in a later analysis, with around 12 million shared. Only in-frame clones appear in the TCRdb table, and some are missing; sequencing was by immunoSEQ multiplex PCR. Clonal size and the V and J genes are those of that table, whereas D and trimming came from the DNA. Altogether roughly 190,000 clones are present, about 85% being singletons, with the ten largest covering roughly 10%. Between the trimmed V and J ends, which lost 5 bases and 1 base, there was a span of 4 bases. Germline CDR1 and CDR2: SGHRS and YFSETQ. The CDR3 sequence is 13 residues long. The source of the sample is a study of cytomegalovirus exposure and HLA in healthy donors. Study-level findings and limits: Most TCRs appeared rarely, but some public TCRs recurred in many donors.

This clonotype originated in a woman in her 50s in good health and CMV-seropositive. Material for sequencing was PBMCs. V gene TRBV5-1 combines with J gene TRBJ2-6; D gene ambiguous. In nucleotides, the CDR3 is TGCGCCAGCAGGAGTTCTGGGGCCAACGTCCTGACTTTC. It encodes CASRSSGANVLTF.